This T cell receptor (beta chain) originates from a study of blood T cell repertoires in COVID-19. On the study more broadly: Sample material is recorded as cDNA or gDNA derived from T cells, B-cell-depleted T cells, or PBMCs.

Method: immunoSEQ multiplex PCR; TCRdb's copy keeps in-frame clones and lacks some. The table shows about 39,000 clones, with 70% to 90% occurring only once. The sequence came from a man aged 60 to 69 in a cohort sampled during active COVID-19. The source material was peripheral blood.

The CDR3, as DNA: TGTGCCAGCTCTCGGACTAGCGGGAGGGCCAGTGGATCATTGGAGACCCAGTACTTC. Amino acids: CASSRTSGRASGSLETQYF. This chain connects TRBV18 to TRBJ2-5, with 15 bases fitting TRBD2. CDR3 length: 19 amino acids. Trimming removed 6 bases from V and 5 bases from J; junction bases left unmatched: 16. CDR1 is KGHSH and CDR2 is LQKENI in the germline V gene.